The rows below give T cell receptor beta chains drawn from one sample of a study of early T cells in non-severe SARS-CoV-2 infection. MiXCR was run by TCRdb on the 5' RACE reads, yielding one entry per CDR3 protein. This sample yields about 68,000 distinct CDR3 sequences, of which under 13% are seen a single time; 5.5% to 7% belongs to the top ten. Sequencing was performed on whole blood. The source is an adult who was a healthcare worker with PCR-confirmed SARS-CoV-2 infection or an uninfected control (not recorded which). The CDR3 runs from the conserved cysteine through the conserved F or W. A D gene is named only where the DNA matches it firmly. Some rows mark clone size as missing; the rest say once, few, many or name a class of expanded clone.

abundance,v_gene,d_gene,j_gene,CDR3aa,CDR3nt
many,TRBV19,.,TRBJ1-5,CASSNRDGRVSNQPQHF,TGTGCCAGTAGTAACCGGGACGGCCGTGTTAGCAATCAGCCCCAGCATTTT
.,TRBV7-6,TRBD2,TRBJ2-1,CASSSGGYNEQFF,TGTGCCAGCAGCTCCGGGGGGTACAATGAGCAGTTCTTC
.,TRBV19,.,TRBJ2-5,CASSRTGQETQYF,TGTGCCAGTAGTCGAACAGGGCAAGAGACCCAGTACTTC
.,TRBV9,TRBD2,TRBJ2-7,CASSVDGGGSSYEQYF,TGTGCCAGCAGCGTAGATGGCGGGGGAAGCTCCTACGAGCAGTACTTC
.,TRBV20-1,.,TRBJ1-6,CSAVDLQGGHNSPLHF,TGCAGTGCTGTTGACCTGCAGGGAGGTCATAATTCACCCCTCCACTTT
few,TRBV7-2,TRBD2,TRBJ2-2,CASSLIAGASAGELFF,TGTGCCAGCAGCTTAATAGCGGGAGCGTCTGCCGGGGAGCTGTTTTTT
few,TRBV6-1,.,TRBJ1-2,CASSEVLWDGYTF,TGTGCCAGCAGTGAAGTCTTGTGGGATGGCTACACCTTC
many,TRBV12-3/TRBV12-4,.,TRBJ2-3,CASGRTTTDTQYF,TGTGCCAGCGGACGGACTACTACTGATACGCAGTATTTT
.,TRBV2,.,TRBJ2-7,CASQGRIGFEQYF,TGTGCCAGCCAGGGTCGTATTGGGTTCGAGCAGTACTTC
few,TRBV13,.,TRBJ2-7,CASSHNYEQYF,TGTGCCAGCAGCCACAACTACGAGCAGTACTTC
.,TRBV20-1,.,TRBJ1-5,CSARDRLTVSNQPQHF,TGCAGTGCTAGAGATCGGCTAACAGTTAGCAATCAGCCCCAGCATTTT
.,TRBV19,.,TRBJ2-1,CASSIDTSRKQFF,TGTGCCAGTAGTATAGATACATCGCGCAAGCAGTTCTTC
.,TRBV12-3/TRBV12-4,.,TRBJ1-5,CASSSGVKPQHF,TGTGCCAGCAGTTCAGGGGTGAAGCCCCAGCATTTT
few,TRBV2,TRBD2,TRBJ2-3,CASSLGGDSTDTQYF,TGTGCCAGCAGTCTGGGAGGGGATAGCACAGATACGCAGTATTTT
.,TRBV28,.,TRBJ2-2,CASSFYRGGITGELFF,TGTGCCAGCAGTTTCTATCGTGGCGGGATAACCGGGGAGCTGTTTTTT
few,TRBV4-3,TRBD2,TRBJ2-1,CASSQLTSGYNEQFF,TGCGCCAGCAGCCAATTGACTAGCGGTTACAATGAGCAGTTCTTC
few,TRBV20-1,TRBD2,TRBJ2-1,CSARGLLADNEQFF,TGCAGTGCTAGGGGACTGCTAGCGGACAATGAGCAGTTCTTC
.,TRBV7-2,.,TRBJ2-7,CASSLGRDFSYEQYF,TGTGCCAGCAGCTTAGGGAGGGACTTCTCCTACGAGCAGTACTTC
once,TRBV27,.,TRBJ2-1,CASTSNPGNEQFF,TGTGCCAGCACCTCCAATCCGGGCAATGAGCAGTTCTTC
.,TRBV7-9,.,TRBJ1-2,CASSLEGLDGYTF,TGTGCCAGCAGCTTAGAGGGGCTGGATGGCTACACCTTC
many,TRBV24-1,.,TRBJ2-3,CATGTSTDTQYF,TGTGCCACCGGGACTAGCACAGATACGCAGTATTTT
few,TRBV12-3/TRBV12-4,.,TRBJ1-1,CASSPDRYQMNTEAFF,TGTGCCAGCAGTCCAGACAGGTACCAAATGAACACTGAAGCTTTCTTT
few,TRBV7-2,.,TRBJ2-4,CASSLRDLAKNIQYF,TGTGCCAGCAGCTTACGCGACTTAGCCAAAAACATTCAGTACTTC
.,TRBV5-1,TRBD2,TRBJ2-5,CASSIGLAGNRETQYF,TGCGCCAGCAGCATCGGACTAGCGGGAAATCGCGAGACCCAGTACTTC
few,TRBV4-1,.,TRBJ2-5,CASSPGTFQETQYF,TGCGCCAGCAGCCCCGGGACTTTCCAAGAGACCCAGTACTTC
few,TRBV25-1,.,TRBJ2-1,CASSFRSLGLDEQFF,TGTGCCAGCAGTTTCCGGAGTTTGGGGCTAGATGAGCAGTTCTTC
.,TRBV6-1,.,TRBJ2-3,CASSESATSRTDTQYF,TGTGCCAGCAGTGAATCGGCCACCTCTCGCACAGATACGCAGTATTTT
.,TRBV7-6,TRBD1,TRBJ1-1,CASSDDRGTEAFF,TGTGCCAGCAGCGATGACAGGGGGACTGAAGCTTTCTTT
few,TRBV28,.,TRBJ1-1,CASSSLYTEAFF,TGTGCCAGCAGTTCCCTATACACTGAAGCTTTCTTT
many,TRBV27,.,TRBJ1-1,CASSRGVEAFF,TGTGCCAGCAGTCGGGGTGTTGAAGCTTTCTTT
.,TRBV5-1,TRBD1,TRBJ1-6,CASSRDSLVNRNSPLHF,TGCGCCAGCAGCCGGGACAGCCTTGTCAACCGAAATTCACCCCTCCACTTT
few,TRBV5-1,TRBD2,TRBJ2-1,CASSRTSLGSYNEQFF,TGCGCCAGCAGCCGGACTAGTCTGGGCTCCTACAATGAGCAGTTCTTC
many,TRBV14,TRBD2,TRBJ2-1,CASSQGLLAGEREQFF,TGTGCCAGCAGCCAAGGACTTTTAGCGGGAGAAAGAGAGCAGTTCTTC
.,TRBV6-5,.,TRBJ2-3,CASSFGLPGDTQYF,TGTGCCAGCAGTTTTGGGCTACCAGGGGATACGCAGTATTTT
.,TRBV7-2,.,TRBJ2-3,CASSLGNGDTQYF,TGTGCCAGCAGCTTGGGGAACGGAGATACGCAGTATTTT
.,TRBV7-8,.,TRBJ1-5,CASSYAGGVNQPQHF,TGTGCCAGCAGCTATGCGGGGGGGGTAAATCAGCCCCAGCATTTT
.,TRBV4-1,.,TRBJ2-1,CASSQDSAGEHNEQFF,TGCGCCAGCAGCCAAGATTCGGCAGGGGAACACAATGAGCAGTTCTTC
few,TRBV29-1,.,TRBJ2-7,CSTRGGSYEQYF,TGCAGCACAAGGGGGGGCTCCTACGAGCAGTACTTC
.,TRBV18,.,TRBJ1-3,CASSPPNHGHAGNTIYF,TGTGCCAGCTCACCACCGAATCACGGGCACGCTGGAAACACCATATATTTT
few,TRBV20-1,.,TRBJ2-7,CSARVFSVYEQYF,TGCAGTGCTAGAGTTTTTAGCGTCTACGAGCAGTACTTC
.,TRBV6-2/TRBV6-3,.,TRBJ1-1,CASSRSPGSLNTEAFF,TGTGCCAGCAGCCGAAGTCCGGGGAGCCTGAACACTGAAGCTTTCTTT
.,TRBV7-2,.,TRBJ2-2,CASSPMGPTGELFF,TGTGCCAGCAGCCCTATGGGCCCGACCGGGGAGCTGTTTTTT
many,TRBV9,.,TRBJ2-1,CASSVASWGAEEQFF,TGTGCCAGCAGCGTAGCTTCTTGGGGGGCAGAGGAGCAGTTCTTC
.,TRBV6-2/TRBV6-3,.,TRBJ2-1,CASSYPPGVLGEQFF,TGTGCCAGCAGTTACCCCCCGGGAGTCTTGGGTGAGCAGTTCTTC
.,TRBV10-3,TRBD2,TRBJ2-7,CAITDPRGSGSLEQYF,TGTGCCATCACCGACCCTCGTGGTAGCGGGAGCCTCGAGCAGTACTTC
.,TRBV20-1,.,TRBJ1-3,CSAREWAGNTIYF,TGCAGTGCTAGAGAGTGGGCTGGAAACACCATATATTTT
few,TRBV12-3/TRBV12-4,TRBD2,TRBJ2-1,CASSLRGLAGGEQFF,TGTGCCAGCAGTTTAAGGGGACTAGCGGGAGGAGAGCAGTTCTTC
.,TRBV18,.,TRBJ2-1,CASSLTGQNEQFF,TGTGCCAGCTCACTTACAGGGCAGAATGAGCAGTTCTTC
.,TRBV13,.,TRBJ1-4,CASSRTGREKLFF,TGTGCCAGCAGCCGCACCGGGCGTGAAAAACTGTTTTTT
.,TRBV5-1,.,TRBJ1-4,CASSQDVATNEKLFF,TGCGCCAGCAGCCAGGACGTTGCAACTAATGAAAAACTGTTTTTT
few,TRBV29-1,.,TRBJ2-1,CSVEGTGSNEQFF,TGCAGCGTTGAAGGAACAGGGTCCAATGAGCAGTTCTTC
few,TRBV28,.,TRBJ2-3,CASSTLRGLHTDTQYF,TGTGCCAGCAGCACGCTCAGGGGACTGCACACAGATACGCAGTATTTT
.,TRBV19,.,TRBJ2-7,CASSPAQGSYEQYF,TGTGCCAGTAGTCCCGCTCAGGGGTCCTACGAGCAGTACTTC